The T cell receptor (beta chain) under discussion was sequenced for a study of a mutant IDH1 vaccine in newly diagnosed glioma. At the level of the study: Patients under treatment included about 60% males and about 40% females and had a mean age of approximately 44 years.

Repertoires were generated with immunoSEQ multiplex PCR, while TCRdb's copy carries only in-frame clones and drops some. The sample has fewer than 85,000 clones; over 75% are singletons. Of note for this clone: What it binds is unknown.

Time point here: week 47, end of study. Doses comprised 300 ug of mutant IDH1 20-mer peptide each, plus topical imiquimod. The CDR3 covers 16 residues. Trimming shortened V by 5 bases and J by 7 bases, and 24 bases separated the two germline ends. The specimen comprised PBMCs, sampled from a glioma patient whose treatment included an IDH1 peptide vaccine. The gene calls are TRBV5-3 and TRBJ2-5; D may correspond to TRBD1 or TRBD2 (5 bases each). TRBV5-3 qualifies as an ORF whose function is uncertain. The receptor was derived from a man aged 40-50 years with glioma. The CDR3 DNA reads TGTGCCAGAAGTTCCTGGCATTGGGACCGCCCCGGGACCCAGTACTTC. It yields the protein CARSSWHWDRPGTQYF.